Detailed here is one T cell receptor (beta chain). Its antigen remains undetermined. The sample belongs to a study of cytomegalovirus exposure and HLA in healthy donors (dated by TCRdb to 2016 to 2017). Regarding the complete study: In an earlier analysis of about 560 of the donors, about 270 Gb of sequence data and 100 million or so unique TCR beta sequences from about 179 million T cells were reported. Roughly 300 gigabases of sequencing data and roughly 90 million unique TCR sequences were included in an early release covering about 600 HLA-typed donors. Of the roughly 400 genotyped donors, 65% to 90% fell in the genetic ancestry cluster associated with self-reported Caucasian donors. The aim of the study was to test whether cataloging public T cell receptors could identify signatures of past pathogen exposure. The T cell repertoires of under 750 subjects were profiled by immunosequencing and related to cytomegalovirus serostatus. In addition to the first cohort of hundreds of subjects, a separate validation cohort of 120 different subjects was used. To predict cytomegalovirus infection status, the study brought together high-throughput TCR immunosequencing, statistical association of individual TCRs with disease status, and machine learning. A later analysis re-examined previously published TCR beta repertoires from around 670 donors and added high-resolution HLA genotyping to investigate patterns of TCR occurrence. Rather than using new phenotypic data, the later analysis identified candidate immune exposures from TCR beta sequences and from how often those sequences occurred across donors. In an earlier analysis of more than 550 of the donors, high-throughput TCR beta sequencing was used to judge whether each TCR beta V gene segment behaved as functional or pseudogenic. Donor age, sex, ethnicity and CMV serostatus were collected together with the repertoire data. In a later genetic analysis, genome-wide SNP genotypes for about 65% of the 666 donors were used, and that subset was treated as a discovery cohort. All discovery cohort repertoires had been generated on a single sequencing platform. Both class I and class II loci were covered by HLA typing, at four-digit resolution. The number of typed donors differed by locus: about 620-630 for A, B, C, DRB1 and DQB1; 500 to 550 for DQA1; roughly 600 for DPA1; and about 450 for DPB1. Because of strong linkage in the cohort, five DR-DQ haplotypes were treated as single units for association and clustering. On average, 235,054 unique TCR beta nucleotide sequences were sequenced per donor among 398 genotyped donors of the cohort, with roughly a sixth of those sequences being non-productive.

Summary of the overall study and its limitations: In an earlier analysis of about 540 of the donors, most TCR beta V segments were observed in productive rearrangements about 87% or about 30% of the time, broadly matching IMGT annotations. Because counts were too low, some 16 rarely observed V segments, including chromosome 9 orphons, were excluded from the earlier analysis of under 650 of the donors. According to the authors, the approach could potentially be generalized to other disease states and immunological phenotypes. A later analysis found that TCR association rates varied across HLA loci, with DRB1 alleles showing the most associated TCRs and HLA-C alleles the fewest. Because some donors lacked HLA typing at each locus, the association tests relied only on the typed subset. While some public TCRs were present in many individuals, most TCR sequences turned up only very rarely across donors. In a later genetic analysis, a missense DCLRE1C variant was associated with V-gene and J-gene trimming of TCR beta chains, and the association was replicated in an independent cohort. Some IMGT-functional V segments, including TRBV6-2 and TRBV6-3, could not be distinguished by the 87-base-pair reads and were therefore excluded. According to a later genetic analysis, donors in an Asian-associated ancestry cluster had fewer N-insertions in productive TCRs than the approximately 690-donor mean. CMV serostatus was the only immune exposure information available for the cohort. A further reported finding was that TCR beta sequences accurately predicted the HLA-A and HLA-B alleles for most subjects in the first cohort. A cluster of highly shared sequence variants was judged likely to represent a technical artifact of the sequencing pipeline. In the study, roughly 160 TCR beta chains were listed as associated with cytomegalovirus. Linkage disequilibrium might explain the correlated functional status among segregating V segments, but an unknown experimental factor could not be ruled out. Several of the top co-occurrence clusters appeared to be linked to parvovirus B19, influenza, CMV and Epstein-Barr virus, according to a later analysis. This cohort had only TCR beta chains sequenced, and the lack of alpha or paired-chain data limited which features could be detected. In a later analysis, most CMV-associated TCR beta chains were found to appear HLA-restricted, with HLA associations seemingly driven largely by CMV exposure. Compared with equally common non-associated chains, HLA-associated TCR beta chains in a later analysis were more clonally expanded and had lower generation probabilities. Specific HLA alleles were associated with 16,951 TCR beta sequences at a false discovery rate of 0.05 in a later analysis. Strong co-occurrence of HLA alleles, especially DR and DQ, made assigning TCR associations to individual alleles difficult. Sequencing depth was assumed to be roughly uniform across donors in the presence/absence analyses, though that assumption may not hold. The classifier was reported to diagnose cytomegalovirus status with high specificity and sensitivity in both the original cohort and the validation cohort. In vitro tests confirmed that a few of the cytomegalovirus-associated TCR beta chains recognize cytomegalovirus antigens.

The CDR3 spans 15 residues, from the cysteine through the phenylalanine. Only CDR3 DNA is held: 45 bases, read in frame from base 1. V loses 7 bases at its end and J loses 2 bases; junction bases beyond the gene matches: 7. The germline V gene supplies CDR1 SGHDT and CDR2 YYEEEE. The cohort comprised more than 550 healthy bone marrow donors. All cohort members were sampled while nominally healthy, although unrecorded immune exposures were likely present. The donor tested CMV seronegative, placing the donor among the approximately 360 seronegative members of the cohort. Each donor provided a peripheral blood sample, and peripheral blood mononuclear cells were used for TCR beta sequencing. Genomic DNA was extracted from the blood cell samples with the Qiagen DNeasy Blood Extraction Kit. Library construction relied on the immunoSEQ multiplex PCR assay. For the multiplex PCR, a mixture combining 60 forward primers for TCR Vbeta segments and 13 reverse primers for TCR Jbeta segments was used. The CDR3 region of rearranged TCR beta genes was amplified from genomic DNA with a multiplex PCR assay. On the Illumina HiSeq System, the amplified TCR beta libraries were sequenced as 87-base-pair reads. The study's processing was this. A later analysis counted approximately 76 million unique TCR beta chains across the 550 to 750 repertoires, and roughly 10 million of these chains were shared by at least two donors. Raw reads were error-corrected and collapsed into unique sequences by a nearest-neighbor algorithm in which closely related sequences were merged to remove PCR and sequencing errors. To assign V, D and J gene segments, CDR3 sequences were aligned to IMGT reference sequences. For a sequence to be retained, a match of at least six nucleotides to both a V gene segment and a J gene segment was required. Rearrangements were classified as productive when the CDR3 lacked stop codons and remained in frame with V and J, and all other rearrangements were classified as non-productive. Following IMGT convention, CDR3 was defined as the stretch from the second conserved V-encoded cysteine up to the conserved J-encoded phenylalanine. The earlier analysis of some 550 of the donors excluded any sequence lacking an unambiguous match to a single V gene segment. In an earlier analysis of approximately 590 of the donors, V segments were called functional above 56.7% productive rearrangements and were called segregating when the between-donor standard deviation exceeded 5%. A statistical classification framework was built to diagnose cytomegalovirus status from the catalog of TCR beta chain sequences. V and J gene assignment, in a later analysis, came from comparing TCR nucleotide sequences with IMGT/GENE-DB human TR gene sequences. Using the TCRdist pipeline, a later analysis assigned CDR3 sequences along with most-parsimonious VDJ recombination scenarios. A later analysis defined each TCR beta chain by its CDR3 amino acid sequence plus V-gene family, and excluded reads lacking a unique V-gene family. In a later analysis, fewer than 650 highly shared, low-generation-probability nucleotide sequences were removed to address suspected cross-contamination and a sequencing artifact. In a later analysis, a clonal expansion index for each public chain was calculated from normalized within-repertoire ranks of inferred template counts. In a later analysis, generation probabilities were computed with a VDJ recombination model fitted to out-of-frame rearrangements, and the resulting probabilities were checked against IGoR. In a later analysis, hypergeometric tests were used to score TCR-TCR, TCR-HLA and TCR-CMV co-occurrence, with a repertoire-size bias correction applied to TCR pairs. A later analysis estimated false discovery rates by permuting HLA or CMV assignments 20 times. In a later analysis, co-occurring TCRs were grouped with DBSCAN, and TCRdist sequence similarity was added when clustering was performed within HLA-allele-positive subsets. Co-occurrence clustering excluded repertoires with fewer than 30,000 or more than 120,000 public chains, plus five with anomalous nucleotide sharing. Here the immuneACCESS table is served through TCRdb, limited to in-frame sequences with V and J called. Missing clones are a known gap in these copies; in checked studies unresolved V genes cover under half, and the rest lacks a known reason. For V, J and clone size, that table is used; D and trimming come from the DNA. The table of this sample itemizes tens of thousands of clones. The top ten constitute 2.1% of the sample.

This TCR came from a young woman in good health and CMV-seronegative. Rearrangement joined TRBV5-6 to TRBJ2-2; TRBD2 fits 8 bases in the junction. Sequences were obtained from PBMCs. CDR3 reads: CASGTSGGNTGELFF. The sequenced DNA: TGTGCCAGCGGAACGAGCGGGGGCAACACCGGGGAGCTGTTTTTT.